The present T cell receptor (beta chain) was sequenced within a study of CD8+CD57+ T cells in acquired aplastic anemia. According to the study, genomic DNA was the template for TCR beta VDJ and CDR3 profiling. TCRdb fed the reads into MiXCR, producing one record per CDR3 protein. The table records just over 450,000 distinct CDR3 sequences, approximately 33% of them present only once. This clonotype turned up a few times. From germline, CDR1 is LNHNV and CDR2 YYDKDF (reference sequence). There are 13 residues in the CDR3. With V trimmed by 0 bases and J by 8 bases, 1 base remained unmatched. Patients sequenced had flow cytometry evidence of CD8+CD57+ cell expansion.

J is TRBJ1-2 and V is TRBV15; 9 positions agree with TRBD1. The specimen sequenced was sorted CD4+, CD8+, or CD8+CD57+ T cells (not recorded which) from PBMCs. The origin of this receptor is a human donor with aplastic anemia. The CDR3: CATSREGTGGYTF. DNA for the CDR3: TGTGCCACCAGCAGAGAGGGGACAGGGGGCTACACCTTC.